This TCR beta chain was recorded in a study of OX40 agonist ivuxolimab in advanced cancers. Notes on the study in general: Expanded clones were, on average, more numerous in CD8+ T cells than in CD4+. CD4+ and CD8+ T cells in blood underwent clonal expansion by week 6 at 0.1 to 3.0 mg/kg.

Blood samples were obtained at baseline, cycle 4 day 1, and cycle 7 day 1. In the case of this clone: Its antigen is undetermined.

Germline V lookup: CDR1 SGHRS, CDR2 YFSETQ. The J segment lost 5 bases and the V segment lost 4 bases, leaving 6 bases of the junction unmatched. This CDR3 is 14 amino acids long. The table came from immunoSEQ multiplex PCR; TCRdb's copy has only in-frame clones and leaves some out. The sample has tens of thousands of clones, more than 85% seen once. The chain joins TRBV5-1 to TRBJ2-1; TRBD1 agrees at 7 bases. The sequences come from CD4+ or CD8+ T cells sorted from blood, collected in a trial of the OX40 agonist ivuxolimab. The sequence derives from an adult with an advanced solid tumor such as melanoma, head and neck, liver or kidney cancer. CDR3 sequence (DNA): TGCGCCAGCAGCCCCGCGACAGGGAACAATGAGCAGTTCTTC. Residues: CASSPATGNNEQFF.